This T cell receptor (beta chain) comes out of a study of T cell responses to AZD1222 COVID-19 vaccine. Study results and caveats: Receipt of two AZD1222 doses was followed by a rise in Spike-specific TCR breadth and depth. Vaccine-associated CD4 TCRs spanned spike, dominant at 160-218 and 743-854. AZD1222 recipients seropositive at baseline numbered only five to seven. Reportedly, nearly half of unique spike TCRs recognized epitopes outside B.1.351/B.1.1.7 mutations.

This clone has more than one count but fewer than ten. The antigen is unknown. Profiling relied on immunoSEQ multiplex PCR, and the TCRdb table lists in-frame clones only, not all of them. Here the sample spans 120,000 or so clones, approximately 90% being singletons. With 1 base clipped from V and 2 bases from J, the junction kept 8 bases outside the gene matches. This CDR3 spans 17 amino acids. CDR1 and CDR2 (germline): SGHRS, YFSETQ. This specimen was peripheral blood, taken on day 0 of AZD1222 vaccination. This clonotype was sampled from an adult in good health. The V and J genes are TRBV5-1 and TRBJ1-5; 8 positions match TRBD1. CDR3 coding DNA: TGCGCCAGCAGCTTGCCTCCAGGGGGCGAGGGCAATCAGCCCCAGCATTTT. Translating gives CASSLPPGGEGNQPQHF.